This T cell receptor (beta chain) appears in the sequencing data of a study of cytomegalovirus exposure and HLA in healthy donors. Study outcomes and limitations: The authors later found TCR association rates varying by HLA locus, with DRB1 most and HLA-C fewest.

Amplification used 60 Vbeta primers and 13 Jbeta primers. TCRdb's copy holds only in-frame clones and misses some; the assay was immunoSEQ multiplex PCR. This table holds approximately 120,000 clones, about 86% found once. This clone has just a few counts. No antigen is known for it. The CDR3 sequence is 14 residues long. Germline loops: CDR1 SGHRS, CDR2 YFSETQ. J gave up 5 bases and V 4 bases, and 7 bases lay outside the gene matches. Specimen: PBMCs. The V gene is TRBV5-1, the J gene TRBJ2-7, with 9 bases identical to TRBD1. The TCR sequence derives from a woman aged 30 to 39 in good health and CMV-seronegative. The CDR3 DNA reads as TGCGCCAGCAGCCCCCGGACAGGGGCCGACGAGCAGTACTTC. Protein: CASSPRTGADEQYF.